The T cell receptor (beta chain) under discussion was sequenced for a study of cytomegalovirus exposure and HLA in healthy donors. Background on the study: Among 150 million to 200 million T cells, an earlier analysis found approximately 110 million unique TCR beta sequences. Inside one of the first data releases sat tens of millions of unique TCRs taken from HLA-typed donors.

Study findings and constraints: An analysis that was carried out later associated 15,000 to 20,000 TCR beta sequences with HLA alleles at 0.05 false discovery rate. A later analysis showed that HLA-associated TCR beta chains had undergone more clonal expansion than equally common others.

PCR was performed using 60 Vbeta and 13 Jbeta primers. TCRdb's table, derived via immunoSEQ multiplex PCR, lists solely in-frame clones and lacks some. In the table there are fewer than 250,000 clones, approximately 83% of which are singletons. Note on this clone: Antigen specificity is unknown.

Sequenced material: PBMCs. This receptor was taken from a woman aged 45 to 65 in good health and CMV-seropositive.

The CDR3 region has the DNA TGCGCCAGCAGCCAAGTGAGGGGACAGGGGGAGACCCAGTACTTC. This translates into CASSQVRGQGETQYF. This sequence joins TRBV4-1 and TRBJ2-5; 10 nucleotides agree with TRBD1. The length of the CDR3 is 15 residues. Trimming at V came to 1 base and at J to 5 bases, leaving 4 bases not matched to a gene. Germline V gene sequence: CDR1 MGHRA, CDR2 YSYEKL.